This TCR beta chain was recovered during a study of T cells in narcolepsy. Study in general: Donors had narcolepsy type 1 or type 2, or were healthy controls.

About this clone itself: Its antigen is unknown.

CDR1 SGHRS and CDR2 YFSETQ come from the germline V gene. The CDR3 runs 16 residues. Unmatched junction bases numbered 12, after V lost 3 bases and J lost 10 bases. TCRdb keeps only in-frame clones here, not all; method: immunoSEQ multiplex PCR. The sample consists of about 34,000 clones, around 80% of them appearing once. Study-wide findings and caveats: Autoreactive HCRT-specific and TRIB2-specific clonotypes were marked in same-patient CSF-versus-blood CD4+ comparisons. Autoreactive clone sequences were missing from some blood memory CD4+ repertoires. Reportedly, autoreactive clonotypes were serially detected in patients' blood but not controls'.

This chain links TRBV5-1 with TRBJ1-4; TRBD1 aligns across 10 bases. The TCR originated in a human donor with narcolepsy. The specimen was CD45RA- memory CD4+ T cells from PBMCs. The CDR3 DNA sequence: TGCGCCAGCAGCTACCGAGACCGGGACAGGGGTCGAAAACTGTTTTTT. The encoded protein is CASSYRDRDRGRKLFF.